Listed below are T cell receptor beta chains from one sample, sequenced in a study of T cells in localized non-small cell lung cancer. Using immunoSEQ multiplex PCR, the repertoire was profiled, and TCRdb retains in-frame clones only, with some absent. Of over 40,000 clones listed, about nine tenths are singletons. The material sequenced was peripheral blood, taken before any cancer treatment. These receptors came from a female donor older than 55 with stage I squamous cell lung carcinoma. CDR3s include the opening cysteine and the closing phenylalanine or tryptophan. The order of the fields is D gene, V gene, J gene, clone size, CDR3 DNA, CDR3 protein. The D gene is left open where the match is weak. The size of a clone is reported for some rows only, either as once, few or many, or as a class for expanded clones.

d_gene: NA; v_gene: TRBV15; j_gene: TRBJ1-2; abundance: NA; CDR3nt: TGTGCCACCGCAAGCGGTCTCCGGGGCTATGGCTACACCTTC; CDR3aa: CATASGLRGYGYTF
d_gene: NA; v_gene: TRBV11-1; j_gene: TRBJ2-1; abundance: NA; CDR3nt: TGTGCCAGCAGCTTGGAGGGCCAGACAAGCTACAATGAGCAGTTCTTC; CDR3aa: CASSLEGQTSYNEQFF
d_gene: TRBD2; v_gene: TRBV29-1; j_gene: TRBJ2-3; abundance: NA; CDR3nt: TGCAGCGTTGAAGAGGGGGGGGTAACAGATACGCAGTATTTT; CDR3aa: CSVEEGGVTDTQYF
d_gene: NA; v_gene: TRBV19; j_gene: TRBJ1-2; abundance: NA; CDR3nt: TGTGCCAGTACTCCGGGGGGTTATGGCTACACCTTC; CDR3aa: CASTPGGYGYTF
d_gene: NA; v_gene: TRBV5-1; j_gene: TRBJ2-2; abundance: NA; CDR3nt: TGCGCCAGCAGCCCCTCTAGCAAGGTGAACACCGGGGAGCTGTTTTTT; CDR3aa: CASSPSSKVNTGELFF
d_gene: NA; v_gene: TRBV5-1; j_gene: TRBJ2-7; abundance: NA; CDR3nt: TGCGCCAGCAGCTTGGGATCCCCTCGATTCCCCTACGAGCAGTACTTC; CDR3aa: CASSLGSPRFPYEQYF
d_gene: NA; v_gene: TRBV19; j_gene: TRBJ2-3; abundance: NA; CDR3nt: TGTGCCAGCGGCGATACGCAGTATTTT; CDR3aa: CASGDTQYF
d_gene: NA; v_gene: TRBV6-5; j_gene: TRBJ2-1; abundance: NA; CDR3nt: TGTGCCAGCAGTTCGAAAAGGGGTAATGAGCAGTTCTTC; CDR3aa: CASSSKRGNEQFF
d_gene: TRBD2; v_gene: TRBV5-1; j_gene: TRBJ2-1; abundance: NA; CDR3nt: TGCGCCAGCAGCATCAGCGGGAGCGGTGTCCGCAATGAGCAGTTCTTC; CDR3aa: CASSISGSGVRNEQFF
d_gene: NA; v_gene: TRBV27; j_gene: TRBJ2-7; abundance: NA; CDR3nt: TGTGCCAGCAGTTATGTGGGACGGAGCTCCTACGAGCAGTACTTC; CDR3aa: CASSYVGRSSYEQYF
d_gene: TRBD1; v_gene: TRBV19; j_gene: TRBJ1-5; abundance: NA; CDR3nt: TGTGCCAGTAGTTTCAGACAGGGGGGCAATCAGCCCCAGCATTTT; CDR3aa: CASSFRQGGNQPQHF
d_gene: NA; v_gene: TRBV6-6; j_gene: TRBJ1-4; abundance: once; CDR3nt: TGTGCCAGCAGTTACTCACAGGGTCGGGAAAAACTGTTTTTT; CDR3aa: CASSYSQGREKLFF
d_gene: NA; v_gene: TRBV15; j_gene: TRBJ1-1; abundance: NA; CDR3nt: TGTGCCACCAGCAGAGATACATCTGGTAACACTGAAGCTTTCTTT; CDR3aa: CATSRDTSGNTEAFF
d_gene: NA; v_gene: TRBV5-1; j_gene: TRBJ2-1; abundance: few; CDR3nt: TGCGCCAGCAGCTTGGGGGGCCAGAAGATCTACAATGAGCAGTTCTTC; CDR3aa: CASSLGGQKIYNEQFF
d_gene: TRBD1; v_gene: TRBV29-1; j_gene: TRBJ1-1; abundance: once; CDR3nt: TGCAGCGTTGATCCCACGACAGGGCTGAAAGCTGAAGCTTTCTTT; CDR3aa: CSVDPTTGLKAEAFF
d_gene: NA; v_gene: TRBV2; j_gene: TRBJ2-5; abundance: NA; CDR3nt: TGTGCCAGCAGTGCCAATTGGGTCTACGAAGAGACCCAGTACTTC; CDR3aa: CASSANWVYEETQYF
d_gene: NA; v_gene: TRBV7-6; j_gene: TRBJ2-7; abundance: once; CDR3nt: TGTGCCAGCAGCTTAGGACAGGCGGGGACAAGCTACGAGCAGTACTTC; CDR3aa: CASSLGQAGTSYEQYF
d_gene: TRBD2; v_gene: TRBV18; j_gene: TRBJ2-2; abundance: NA; CDR3nt: TGTGCCAGCTCACTCCCAGAGCTAGCGGGACACGGGGAGCTGTTTTTT; CDR3aa: CASSLPELAGHGELFF
d_gene: NA; v_gene: TRBV7-2; j_gene: TRBJ2-1; abundance: NA; CDR3nt: TGTGCCAGCAGCACCCAGACCTACAATGAGCAGTTCTTC; CDR3aa: CASSTQTYNEQFF
d_gene: TRBD1; v_gene: TRBV4-1; j_gene: TRBJ2-7; abundance: NA; CDR3nt: TGCGCCAGCAGCCAAGACGGGACAGGGCAGTACTTC; CDR3aa: CASSQDGTGQYF
d_gene: NA; v_gene: TRBV20-1; j_gene: TRBJ2-5; abundance: few; CDR3nt: TGCAGTGCTAGAAAAGGAGAGACCCAGTACTTC; CDR3aa: CSARKGETQYF
d_gene: NA; v_gene: TRBV16; j_gene: TRBJ2-6; abundance: NA; CDR3nt: TGTGCCAGCAGCCAATCGTTAAAAGGAGGCTCTGGGGCCAACGTCCTGACTTTC; CDR3aa: CASSQSLKGGSGANVLTF
d_gene: NA; v_gene: TRBV7-6; j_gene: TRBJ2-5; abundance: NA; CDR3nt: TGTGCCAGCAGCTTATTCCCCCGGAAAGAGACCCAGTACTTC; CDR3aa: CASSLFPRKETQYF
d_gene: TRBD2; v_gene: TRBV11-2; j_gene: TRBJ2-2; abundance: NA; CDR3nt: TGTGCCAGCAGCGCGAGCGGGAGTGGCACCGGGGAGCTGTTTTTT; CDR3aa: CASSASGSGTGELFF
d_gene: NA; v_gene: TRBV10-2; j_gene: TRBJ1-5; abundance: NA; CDR3nt: TGCGCCAGCAGTGAGTCTGGGCTGAATCAGCCCCAGCATTTT; CDR3aa: CASSESGLNQPQHF
d_gene: NA; v_gene: TRBV5-4; j_gene: TRBJ2-7; abundance: NA; CDR3nt: TGTGCCAGCAGCTTGGAGCAGGCCGAGCAGTACTTC; CDR3aa: CASSLEQAEQYF
d_gene: NA; v_gene: TRBV5-6; j_gene: TRBJ2-6; abundance: once; CDR3nt: TGTGCCAGCAGCTGGAGGGGCTCTGGGGCCAACGTCCTGACTTTC; CDR3aa: CASSWRGSGANVLTF
d_gene: NA; v_gene: TRBV7-2; j_gene: TRBJ2-7; abundance: NA; CDR3nt: TGTGCCAGCCTCATGGGTCTTTCCTCCTACGAGCAGTACTTC; CDR3aa: CASLMGLSSYEQYF
d_gene: NA; v_gene: TRBV7-3; j_gene: TRBJ2-1; abundance: few; CDR3nt: TGTGCCAGCAGCCCCGGCTGGGGCGGTGAGCAGTTCTTC; CDR3aa: CASSPGWGGEQFF
d_gene: TRBD1; v_gene: TRBV7-9; j_gene: TRBJ1-5; abundance: once; CDR3nt: TGTGCCAGCAGCGGGACAGGGGGATGGTTTCAGCCCCAGCATTTT; CDR3aa: CASSGTGGWFQPQHF
d_gene: NA; v_gene: TRBV7-9; j_gene: TRBJ1-1; abundance: once; CDR3nt: TGTGCCAGCAGCTCCATTCGAACGGGGGGTGAAGCTTTCTTT; CDR3aa: CASSSIRTGGEAFF
d_gene: NA; v_gene: TRBV5-4; j_gene: TRBJ2-7; abundance: once; CDR3nt: TGTGCCAGCAGCCCCGAACCCGTATCCTACGAGCAGTACTTC; CDR3aa: CASSPEPVSYEQYF
d_gene: TRBD1; v_gene: TRBV6-1; j_gene: TRBJ2-3; abundance: NA; CDR3nt: TGTGCCAGCACCTTAGGGGGCGCGGGCACAGATACGCAGTATTTT; CDR3aa: CASTLGGAGTDTQYF
d_gene: NA; v_gene: TRBV4-3; j_gene: TRBJ1-3; abundance: NA; CDR3nt: TGCGCCAGCAGCCAGAGGGAGGGGTCTGGAAACACCATATATTTT; CDR3aa: CASSQREGSGNTIYF
d_gene: NA; v_gene: TRBV18; j_gene: TRBJ2-3; abundance: NA; CDR3nt: TGTGCCAGCTCAGGGGCTTACACAGATACGCAGTATTTT; CDR3aa: CASSGAYTDTQYF
d_gene: NA; v_gene: TRBV7-2; j_gene: TRBJ2-7; abundance: NA; CDR3nt: TGTGCCAGCAGCTTAGCGGATCTGGGAACCTACGAGCAGTACTTC; CDR3aa: CASSLADLGTYEQYF
d_gene: NA; v_gene: TRBV7-3; j_gene: TRBJ2-7; abundance: few; CDR3nt: TGTGCCAGCAGTTCAACTGGGGGCTACGAGCAGTACTTC; CDR3aa: CASSSTGGYEQYF
d_gene: NA; v_gene: TRBV9; j_gene: TRBJ1-4; abundance: NA; CDR3nt: TGTGCCAGCAGCGTAGCCCCGGAGCCTAATGAAAAACTGTTTTTT; CDR3aa: CASSVAPEPNEKLFF
d_gene: NA; v_gene: TRBV6-1; j_gene: TRBJ1-2; abundance: NA; CDR3nt: TGTGCCAGCAGAGTTACAGGGAACTATGGCTACACCTTC; CDR3aa: CASRVTGNYGYTF
d_gene: TRBD2; v_gene: TRBV5-1; j_gene: TRBJ2-1; abundance: NA; CDR3nt: TGCGCCAGCAGCCCCGAATTGGGACTAGCGGGAAGGGAGCAGTTCTTC; CDR3aa: CASSPELGLAGREQFF
d_gene: NA; v_gene: TRBV30; j_gene: TRBJ1-2; abundance: NA; CDR3nt: TGTGCCTGGAGCCGATATAACTATGGCTACACCTTC; CDR3aa: CAWSRYNYGYTF
d_gene: NA; v_gene: TRBV6-6; j_gene: TRBJ2-7; abundance: NA; CDR3nt: TGTGCCAGCAGTTACGACCGATCCCACGAGCAGTACTTC; CDR3aa: CASSYDRSHEQYF
d_gene: NA; v_gene: TRBV4-3; j_gene: TRBJ2-2; abundance: once; CDR3nt: TGCGCCAGCAGCCAAGAGCAGATGAACACCGGGGAGCTGTTTTTT; CDR3aa: CASSQEQMNTGELFF
d_gene: NA; v_gene: TRBV5-4; j_gene: TRBJ2-5; abundance: NA; CDR3nt: TGTGCCAGCAGCTTGGTACAGGGTGAAGAGACCCAGTACTTC; CDR3aa: CASSLVQGEETQYF
d_gene: NA; v_gene: TRBV7-8; j_gene: TRBJ1-6; abundance: NA; CDR3nt: TGTGCCAGCAGCTCTACTACTAGATCACCCCTCCACTTT; CDR3aa: CASSSTTRSPLHF
d_gene: TRBD2; v_gene: TRBV11-3; j_gene: TRBJ2-1; abundance: NA; CDR3nt: TGTGCCAGCAGCTTAGGTGTCCGCCCGGCTAGCGGGGGCAATGAGCAGTTCTTC; CDR3aa: CASSLGVRPASGGNEQFF